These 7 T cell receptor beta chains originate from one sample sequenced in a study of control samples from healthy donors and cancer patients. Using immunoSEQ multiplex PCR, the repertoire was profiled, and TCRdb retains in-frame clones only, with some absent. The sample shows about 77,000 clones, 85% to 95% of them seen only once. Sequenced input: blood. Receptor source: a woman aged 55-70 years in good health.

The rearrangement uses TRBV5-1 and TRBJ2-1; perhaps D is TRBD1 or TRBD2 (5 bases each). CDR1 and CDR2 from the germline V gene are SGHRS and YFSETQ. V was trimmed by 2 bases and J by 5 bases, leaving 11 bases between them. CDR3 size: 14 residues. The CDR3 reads CASSLTGLNNEQFF. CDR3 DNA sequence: TGCGCCAGCAGCTTAACGGGGCTAAACAATGAGCAGTTCTTC. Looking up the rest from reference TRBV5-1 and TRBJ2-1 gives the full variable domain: KAGVTQTPRYLIKTRGQQVTLSCSPISGHRSVSWYQQTPGQGLQFLFEYFSETQRNKGNFPGRFSGRQFSNSRSEMNVSTLELGDSALYLCASSLTGLNNEQFFGPGTRLTVL.

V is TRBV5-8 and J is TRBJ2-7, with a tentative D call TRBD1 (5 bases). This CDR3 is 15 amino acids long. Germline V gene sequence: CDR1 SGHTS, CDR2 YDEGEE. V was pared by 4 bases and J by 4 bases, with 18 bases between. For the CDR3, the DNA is TGTGCCAGCAGCCAACTGACAGTGAGTGTGTACGAGCAGTACTTC. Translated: CASSQLTVSVYEQYF.

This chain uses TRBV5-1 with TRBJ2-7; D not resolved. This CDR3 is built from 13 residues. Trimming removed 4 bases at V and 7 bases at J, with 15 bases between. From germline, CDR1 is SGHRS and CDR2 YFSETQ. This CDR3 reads CASSPGLAWEQYF. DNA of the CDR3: TGCGCCAGCAGCCCCGGTTTAGCCTGGGAGCAGTACTTC.

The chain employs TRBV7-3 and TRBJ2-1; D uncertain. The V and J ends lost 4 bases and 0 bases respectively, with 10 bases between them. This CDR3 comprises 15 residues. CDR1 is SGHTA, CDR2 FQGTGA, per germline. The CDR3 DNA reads TGTGCCAGCAGCTCCGACTCTTACTCCTACAATGAGCAGTTCTTC. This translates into CASSSDSYSYNEQFF.

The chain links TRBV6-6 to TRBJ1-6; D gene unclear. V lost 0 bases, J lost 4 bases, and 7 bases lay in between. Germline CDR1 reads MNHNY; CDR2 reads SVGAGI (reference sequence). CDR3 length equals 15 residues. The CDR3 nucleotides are TGTGCCAGCAGTTACTCGAAACGGTATAATTCACCCCTCCACTTT. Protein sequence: CASSYSKRYNSPLHF.

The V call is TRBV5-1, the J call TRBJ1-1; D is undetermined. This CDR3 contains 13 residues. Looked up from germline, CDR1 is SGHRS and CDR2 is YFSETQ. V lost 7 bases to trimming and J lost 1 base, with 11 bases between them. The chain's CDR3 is CASLNRPNTEAFF. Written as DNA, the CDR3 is TGCGCCAGCCTGAACAGACCGAACACTGAAGCTTTCTTT.

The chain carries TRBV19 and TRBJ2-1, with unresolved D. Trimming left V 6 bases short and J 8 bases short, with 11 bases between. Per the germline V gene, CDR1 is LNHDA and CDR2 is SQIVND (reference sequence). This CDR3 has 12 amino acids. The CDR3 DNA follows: TGTGCCAGTAGCCCAAATAGGGATGAGCAGTTCTTC. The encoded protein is CASSPNRDEQFF.